A single T cell receptor (beta chain) is shown here with its context. Its antigen remains unidentified. This sample stems from a study of OX40 agonist ivuxolimab in advanced cancers. Findings and limits, study-wide: Among T cells, CD8+ cells averaged more expanded clones than CD4+ cells.

This table comes from immunoSEQ multiplex PCR, and its TCRdb copy is limited to in-frame clones, with some not included. The profile shows 20,000 to 25,000 clones, approximately 70% of them singletons. Germline V gene data show CDR1 as MNHEY and CDR2 as SVGAGI. J was trimmed by 2 bases and V by 5 bases; bases with no gene match: 6. The CDR3 loop spans 15 amino acids. This material consisted of CD4+ or CD8+ T cells sorted from blood, taken in a trial of the OX40 agonist ivuxolimab. This TCR came from an adult with an advanced solid tumor such as melanoma, head and neck, liver or kidney cancer. V is TRBV6-5 and J is TRBJ2-3; 8 bases align to TRBD2. The CDR3 nucleotides read TGTGCCAGCAGTGTAGTTAGCGGGGTCACAGATACGCAGTATTTT. Translation gives CASSVVSGVTDTQYF.